This is a list of T cell receptor beta chains from one sample in a study of blood T cells in healthy people across ages. TCRdb redid the calling of the 5' RACE reads with MiXCR, one entry per CDR3 protein. This table holds approximately 580,000 distinct CDR3 sequences, 24% found once. These data also featured in a second study, about T cells of mothers and their children.

The sequenced sample consisted of blood. These receptors all stem from a boy younger than 18 in good health. Each CDR3 is given without its conserved first and last residue.

14	TRBV30	TRBJ2-5	AWISGLAGPQETQY
11	TRBV19	TRBJ1-5	ASHGVRHQPQH
15	TRBV12-5	TRBJ1-5	ASGFLCPGQGDQPQH
13	TRBV9	TRBJ1-4	ASSADRGTNEKLF
11	TRBV29-1	TRBJ2-1	SAGTSGYNEQF
11	TRBV29-1	TRBJ1-2	SVIVRADYGYT
15	TRBV28	-	ASSLLTVGRTYNEQF
14	TRBV4-1	TRBJ2-5	ASSQEVVGFQETQY
11	TRBV2	TRBJ2-2	ARSPSSTGELF
18	TRBV7-6	TRBJ1-6	ASSLSPGTGGLKINSPLH
15	TRBV9	TRBJ2-7	ASSVERLAGDRDEQY
13	TRBV28	TRBJ1-1	ASSAGGLANTEAF
14	TRBV7-9	TRBJ2-2	ASSFSGTSYTGELF
14	TRBV6-2/TRBV6-3	TRBJ2-1	ASSYSGTGRRNEQF
13	TRBV27	TRBJ2-5	ASAPGLAGGETQY
14	TRBV5-1	TRBJ2-3	ASSLVLTRDTDTQY
13	TRBV4-3	TRBJ2-1	ASSQEADLHTEQF
14	TRBV3-1	TRBJ2-5	ASSHRSGRAKETQY
11	TRBV11-3	TRBJ1-1	AGSATPGAEAF
9	TRBV29-1	TRBJ2-1	SVRPYNEQF
11	TRBV4-3	TRBJ1-1	ASSAAGGTEAF
16	TRBV7-2	TRBJ1-3	ASSSRDREAPSGNTIY
12	TRBV28	TRBJ2-4	TSRSGTGINIQY
13	TRBV27	TRBJ1-5	ASRAGRMGNQPQH
13	TRBV18	TRBJ2-5	ASSPPAGFQETQY
10	TRBV7-9	-	ASSPGGIEQY
14	TRBV7-9	TRBJ2-6	ASSPLQAPGANVLT
10	TRBV24-1	TRBJ2-2	ATSVETGELF